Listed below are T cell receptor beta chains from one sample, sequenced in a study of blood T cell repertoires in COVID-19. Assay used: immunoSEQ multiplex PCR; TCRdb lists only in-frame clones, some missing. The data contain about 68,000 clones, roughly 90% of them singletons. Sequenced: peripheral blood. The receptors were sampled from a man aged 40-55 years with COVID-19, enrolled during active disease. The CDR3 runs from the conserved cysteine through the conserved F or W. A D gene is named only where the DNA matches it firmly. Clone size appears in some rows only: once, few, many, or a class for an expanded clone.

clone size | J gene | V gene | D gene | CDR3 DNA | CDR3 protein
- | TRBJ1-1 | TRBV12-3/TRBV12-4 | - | TGTGCCAGCAGTAGGACAAGGGCTGAAGCTTTCTTT | CASSRTRAEAFF
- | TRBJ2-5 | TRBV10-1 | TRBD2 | TGCGCCAGCAGGGGGGGGGTTGCTCAAGAGACCCAGTACTTC | CASRGGVAQETQYF
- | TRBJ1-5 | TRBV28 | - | TGTGCCAGCAGTTTTGAGGGTCCCCAGCCCCAGCATTTT | CASSFEGPQPQHF
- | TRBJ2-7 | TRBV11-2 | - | TGTGGTAGCCGGCGCCAGAACTACGAGCAGTACTTC | CGSRRQNYEQYF
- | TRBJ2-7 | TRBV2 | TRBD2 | TGTGCCACCACAATAGCGGGGGGGATCTACGAGCAGTACTTC | CATTIAGGIYEQYF
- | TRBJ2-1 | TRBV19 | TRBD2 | TGTGCCAGTAGTATAATTAGCGGGGGGGCCTACAATGAGCAGTTCTTC | CASSIISGGAYNEQFF
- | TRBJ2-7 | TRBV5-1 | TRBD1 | TGCGCCAGCGGCCGGGGACAGGGTTACGAGCAGTACTTC | CASGRGQGYEQYF
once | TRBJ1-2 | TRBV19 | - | TGTGCCACCTCCATCGGCGGGAACTATGGCTACACCTTC | CATSIGGNYGYTF
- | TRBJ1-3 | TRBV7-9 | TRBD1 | TGTGCCAGCAGCTTAAAGGGGGCGGCTGGAAACACCATATATTTT | CASSLKGAAGNTIYF
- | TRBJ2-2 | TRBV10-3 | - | TGTGCCATCAGGCGGGACGTCGGCACCGGGGAGCTGTTTTTT | CAIRRDVGTGELFF
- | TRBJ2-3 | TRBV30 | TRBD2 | TGTGCCTGGAGTGTACCCCTAGCGGCTAGCACAGATACGCAGTATTTT | CAWSVPLAASTDTQYF
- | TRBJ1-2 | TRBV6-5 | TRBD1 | TGTGCCAGCAGTCAGACAGGGGAAAACTATGGCTACACCTTC | CASSQTGENYGYTF
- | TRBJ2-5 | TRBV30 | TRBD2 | TGTGCCTGGAGTCCTGGGGGGGTGCGAGAGACCCAGTACTTC | CAWSPGGVRETQYF
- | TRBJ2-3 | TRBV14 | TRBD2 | TGTGCCAGCTCCCCCCTAGCGGTCTCTTACGATACGCAGTATTTT | CASSPLAVSYDTQYF
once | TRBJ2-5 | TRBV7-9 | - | TGTGCCAGCAGCTTAGCCGGGTCCCAAGAGACCCAGTACTTC | CASSLAGSQETQYF
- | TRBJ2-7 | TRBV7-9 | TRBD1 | TGTGCCAGCAGCCTGGGGACAGGGCACGAGCAGTACTTC | CASSLGTGHEQYF
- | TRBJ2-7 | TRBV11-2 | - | TGTGCCAGCAGCGGAACTTTAAGGGGTATTACTAAGCAGTACTTC | CASSGTLRGITKQYF
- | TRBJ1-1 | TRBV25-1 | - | TGTGCCAGCAGTGAATGGGGACACCTGAACACTGAAGCTTTCTTT | CASSEWGHLNTEAFF
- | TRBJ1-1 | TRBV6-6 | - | TGTGCCAGCGCGGTTGGCTTGGGCACTGAAGCTTTCTTT | CASAVGLGTEAFF
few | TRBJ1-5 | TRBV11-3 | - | TGTGCCAGCAGATGGGGGAGGCCCCGGTGCAATCAGCCCCAGCATTTT | CASRWGRPRCNQPQHF
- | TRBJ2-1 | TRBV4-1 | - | TGCGCCAGCAGCCCCCTCGACTTATTGGTCTACAATGAGCAGTTCTTC | CASSPLDLLVYNEQFF
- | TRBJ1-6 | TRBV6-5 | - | TGTGCCAGCAATTACGCGGGTTCACCCCTCCACTTT | CASNYAGSPLHF
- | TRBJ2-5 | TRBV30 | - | TGTGCCTGGAGCCCCACCCCGGGGGAGACCCAGTACTTC | CAWSPTPGETQYF
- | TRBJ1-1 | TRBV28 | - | TGTGCCAGCAATCCTGGGGGGGAAAACACTGAAGCTTTCTTT | CASNPGGENTEAFF
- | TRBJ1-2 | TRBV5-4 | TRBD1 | TGTGCCAGCAGCCCAGGGGGGCTAGGGGGTGGCTACACCTTC | CASSPGGLGGGYTF
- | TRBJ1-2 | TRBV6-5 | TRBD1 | TGTGCCAGCAGTCACCGGGACAGGGTTCATGGCTACACCTTC | CASSHRDRVHGYTF
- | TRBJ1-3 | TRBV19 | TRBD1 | TGTGCCAGTATTAAGGCGGGACAGTACTCTGGAAACACCATATATTTT | CASIKAGQYSGNTIYF
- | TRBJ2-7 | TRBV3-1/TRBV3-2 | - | TGTGCCAGCAGCCCCTGGACAGCCAAGCACTACGAGCAGTACTTC | CASSPWTAKHYEQYF
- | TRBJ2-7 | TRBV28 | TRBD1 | TGTGCCAGCAGTTTTTGGACAGGGGGAAAATACGAGCAGTACTTC | CASSFWTGGKYEQYF
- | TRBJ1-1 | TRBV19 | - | TGTGCCAGCACACACCAATTGAACACTGAAGCTTTCTTT | CASTHQLNTEAFF
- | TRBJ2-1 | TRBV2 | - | TGTGCCAGCATCAGCTTGGCGGTCTACAATGAGCAGTTCTTC | CASISLAVYNEQFF
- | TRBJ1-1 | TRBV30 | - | TGTGCCTGGAGTCCGGGGAAGAACACTGAAGCTTTCTTT | CAWSPGKNTEAFF
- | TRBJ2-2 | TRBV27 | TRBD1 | TGTGCCAGCAGTTTATCGGGGGGGACAGGGAGGAAGGGCGGGGAGCTGTTTTTT | CASSLSGGTGRKGGELFF
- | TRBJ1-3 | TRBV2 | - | TGTGCCAGCAGTGGCGGCTACTCTGGAAACACCATATATTTT | CASSGGYSGNTIYF
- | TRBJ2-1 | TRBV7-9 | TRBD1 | TGTGCCAGCAGCTCGAAAGGGGACAGTTACAATGAGCAGTTCTTC | CASSSKGDSYNEQFF
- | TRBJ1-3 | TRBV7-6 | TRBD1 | TGTGCCAGCAGCTTAGCAAGGTACGTGGGCGGACAGGGCTCTGGAAACACCATATATTTT | CASSLARYVGGQGSGNTIYF
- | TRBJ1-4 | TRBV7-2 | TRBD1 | TGTGCCAGCAGCCCAGACAGGGGGGGCGGAAAACTGTTTTTT | CASSPDRGGGKLFF
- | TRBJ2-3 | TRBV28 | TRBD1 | TGTGCCAGCAAACAGGGGGCGAGAGGTACGCAGTATTTT | CASKQGARGTQYF
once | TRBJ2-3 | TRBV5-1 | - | TGCGCCAGCAGCTTGGGCCGGGAGATTCTGGGCACAGATACGCAGTATTTT | CASSLGREILGTDTQYF
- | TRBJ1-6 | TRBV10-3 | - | TGTGCCATCAGGCCCACAGATGCCTCCTATAATTCACCCCTCCACTTT | CAIRPTDASYNSPLHF
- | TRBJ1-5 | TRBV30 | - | TGTGCCTGGAGTTTCGAGGGTAATCAGCCCCAGCATTTT | CAWSFEGNQPQHF
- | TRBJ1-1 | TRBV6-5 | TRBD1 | TGTGCCAGCATTATTGACAGGGGCGGGACTGAAGCTTTCTTT | CASIIDRGGTEAFF
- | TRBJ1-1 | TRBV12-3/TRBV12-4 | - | TGTGCCAGCAGTTTCGGGGGTTACACTGAAGCTTTCTTT | CASSFGGYTEAFF
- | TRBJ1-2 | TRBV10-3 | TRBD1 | TGTGCCACCGGACAGGGGAGGGATGGCTACACCTTC | CATGQGRDGYTF
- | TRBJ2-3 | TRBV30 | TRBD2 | TGTGCCTGGAGTGTACAAGAGACTAGCGGCACAGATACGCAGTATTTT | CAWSVQETSGTDTQYF
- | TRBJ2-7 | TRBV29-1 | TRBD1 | TGCAGCGTAGGACAGGGCTCATCGGGCGGGCAGTACTTC | CSVGQGSSGGQYF
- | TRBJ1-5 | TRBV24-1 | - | TGTGCCACCAGTGAGGTTCAGGGGTCAGGGCAGCCCCAGCATTTT | CATSEVQGSGQPQHF
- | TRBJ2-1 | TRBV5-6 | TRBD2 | TGTGCCAGCAGTCGCGGGGGGGCCTCCTACAATGAGCAGTTCTTC | CASSRGGASYNEQFF
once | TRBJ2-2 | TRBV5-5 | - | TGTGCCAGCAGCTTCTTGGGTGCGGGGAGAAGCGGGGAGCTGTTTTTT | CASSFLGAGRSGELFF
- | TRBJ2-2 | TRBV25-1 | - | TGTGCCAGCACCCACATTAATACCGGGGAGCTGTTTTTT | CASTHINTGELFF
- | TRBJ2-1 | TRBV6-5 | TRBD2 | TGTGCCAGCAGCCGGGGGGGCTACAATGAGCAGTTCTTC | CASSRGGYNEQFF
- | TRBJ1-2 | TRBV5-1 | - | TGCGCCAGCAGTGGGGGGAATAACTATGGCTACACCTTC | CASSGGNNYGYTF
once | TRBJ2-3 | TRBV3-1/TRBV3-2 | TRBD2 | TGTGCCCGCAGCCAAGGGGGCGGGGGGGCAGGTACGCAGTATTTT | CARSQGGGGAGTQYF
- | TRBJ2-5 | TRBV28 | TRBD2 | TGTGCCAGCAGTTTGCCCAGCGGGGGTCAAGAGACCCAGTACTTC | CASSLPSGGQETQYF
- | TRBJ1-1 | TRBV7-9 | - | TGTGCCAGCAGCAGGACAGAAAACACTGAAGCTTTCTTT | CASSRTENTEAFF
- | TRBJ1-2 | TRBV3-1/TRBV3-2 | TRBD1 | TGTGCCAGCAGCCTGACTTCGGGACAGACGTCTTATGGCTACACCTTC | CASSLTSGQTSYGYTF
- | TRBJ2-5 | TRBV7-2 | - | TGTGCCAGCAGCCACAGGGTTTCAGAGACCCAGTACTTC | CASSHRVSETQYF
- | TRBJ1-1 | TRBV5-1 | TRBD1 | TGCGCCAGCAGCTTGTTTCAGGGGGCTCTTGCTGAAGCTTTCTTT | CASSLFQGALAEAFF
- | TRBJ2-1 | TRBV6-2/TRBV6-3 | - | TGTGCCAGCAGTTACTCGGAGCTAGCCAGCGATGAGCAGTTCTTC | CASSYSELASDEQFF
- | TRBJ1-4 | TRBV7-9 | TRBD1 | TGTGCCAGCAGCCCACAGGGGGCCACTAATGAAAAACTGTTTTTT | CASSPQGATNEKLFF